One and the same sample provided the 18 T cell receptor beta chains below, sequenced in a study of beta chain features in type 1 diabetes. For these receptors, no antigen is known. Investigators reverse transcribed all isolated RNA, so they sequenced expressed TCRB transcripts. Measured with immunoSEQ multiplex PCR; TCRdb has only the in-frame clones, and not every one. The sample has hundreds of thousands of clones; around 15% are singletons. Study observations and caveats: TCRB CDR3s from Type 1 diabetes patients were moderately but significantly shorter in all four CD4+ subsets.

The sample taken for sequencing was naive CD4+ T cells from blood. The receptors stem from a man between 18 and 35 years old with type 1 diabetes.

A note on this clone: One end of the junction fails to match germline, which may point to a read error. The chain uses TRBV7-7 and TRBJ2-7; 8 bases are a match to TRBD1. CDR1 SSHAT and CDR2 FNYEAQ come from the germline V gene (reference sequence). This CDR3 is built from 13 residues. The CDR3 spells CASSADRVGEQYF. CDR3 DNA sequence: TGTGCTAGCAGCGCGGACAGGGTTGGCGAGCAGTACTTC.

The rearrangement joins TRBV10-1 to TRBJ2-7, with 15 bases matching TRBD2. The J segment lost 5 bases and the V segment lost 6 bases, leaving 8 bases of the junction unmatched. CDR1 is WNHNN, CDR2 SYGVQD, per germline (reference sequence). The CDR3 extends over 16 amino acids. DNA for the CDR3: TGCGCCAGCAGCTCCCGGACTAGCGGGAGGGCCCACGAGCAGTACTTC. This translates into CASSSRTSGRAHEQYF.

The chain links TRBV5-1 to TRBJ2-1; 7 bases fit TRBD2. The V gene's germline CDR1 is SGHRS and CDR2 YFSETQ. Trimming cost V 2 bases and J 8 bases; bases outside gene matches: 13. This CDR3 region has 16 residues. The CDR3 region has the DNA TGCGCCAGCAGCTTCCTGCGGGAGCATAATAGCGATGAGCAGTTCTTC. It yields the protein CASSFLREHNSDEQFF.

CDR3 residues: CASSVVSGLAGDNPTYNEQFF. CDR3 nucleotide sequence: TGTGCCAGCAGCGTAGTATCAGGACTAGCGGGAGACAACCCCACATACAATGAGCAGTTCTTC. The chain has TRBV9 and TRBJ2-1; TRBD2 matches at 13 bases. This CDR3 is 21 amino acids long. The V gene end was trimmed by 0 bases and the J gene end by 4 bases; junction bases not matched to a gene: 16. The germline V gene has CDR1 SGDLS and CDR2 YYNGEE.

The CDR3: CASSFRDEQFF. The DNA of the CDR3 is TGTGCCAGCAGCTTTAGGGATGAGCAGTTCTTC. The genes are TRBV5-6 and TRBJ2-1; unclear D gene. The CDR3 is made up of 11 amino acids. V was cut by 2 bases and J by 8 bases, with 5 bases left in between. Germline V CDR1 and CDR2: SGHDT, YYEEEE.

The rearrangement joins TRBV9 to TRBJ1-1; 7 nucleotides align to TRBD1. Germline V gene data show CDR1 as SGDLS and CDR2 as YYNGEE. J lost 10 bases, V lost 0 bases, and 9 bases had no gene match. The CDR3 consists of 14 residues. The CDR3 DNA follows: TGTGCCAGCAGCGTAGAAACAGGGGTGGGTCCAGCTTTCTTT. It yields the protein CASSVETGVGPAFF.

This chain uses TRBV10-1 with TRBJ2-1; D remains ambiguous. V was shortened by 3 bases and J by 6 bases, with 12 bases between the two germline ends. The length of the CDR3 is 14 residues. The V gene's germline CDR1 is WNHNN and CDR2 SYGVQD (reference sequence). CDR3 bases: TGCGCCAGCAGTGAACGCCGAAGAGTCAATGAGCAGTTCTTC. As protein: CASSERRRVNEQFF.

This clone was observed a handful of times. The chain joins TRBV10-3 to TRBJ2-7; no clear D. Germline assignment: CDR1 ENHRY and CDR2 SYGVKD. The CDR3 is 15 amino acids. V lost 3 bases to trimming and J lost 2 bases, with 14 bases between them. In DNA form, the CDR3 reads TGTGCCATCAGTGATGTCCAGATAAGAACCTACGAGCAGTACTTC. Its translation is CAISDVQIRTYEQYF.

V usage is TRBV18 and J usage is TRBJ1-5; maybe TRBD1 (5 bases). Germline assignment: CDR1 KGHSH and CDR2 LQKENI. Trimming pared 6 bases from V and 3 bases from J, leaving 9 bases between. The CDR3 sequence is 13 residues long. The CDR3 loop is CASSPGANQPQHF. DNA of the CDR3: TGTGCCAGCTCTCCCGGGGCCAATCAGCCCCAGCATTTT.

Regarding this clone: Additional DNA sequences in this sample encode the identical CDR3. V usage is TRBV11-3 and J usage is TRBJ2-5, with unresolved D. V was trimmed by 1 base and J by 1 base, leaving 4 bases between them. Germline assignment: CDR1 SGHNT and CDR2 YENEEA. The CDR3 is made up of 13 amino acids. The CDR3 sequence: CASSLGFQETQYF. CDR3 in DNA: TGTGCCAGCAGCTTAGGATTCCAAGAGACCCAGTACTTC.

This clone was seen a handful of times. V is TRBV6-5 and J is TRBJ2-7, with D unclear. The V end was cut by 5 bases, the J end by 0 bases, with 11 bases between. CDR3 length: 14 residues. Germline-derived CDR1 and CDR2 are MNHEY and SVGAGI. The CDR3 is CASSQSRSSYEQYF. The CDR3 coding sequence is TGTGCCAGCAGTCAATCGAGGAGCTCCTACGAGCAGTACTTC.

CDR3 residues: CATGGTYEQYF. The CDR3 coding sequence is TGTGCCACTGGGGGAACCTACGAGCAGTACTTC. The chain combines TRBV6-6 with TRBJ2-7, with D perhaps given as TRBD1 or TRBD2 (5 bases each). This CDR3 has 11 residues. V was trimmed by 10 bases and J by 2 bases, leaving 9 bases between them. Looked up from germline, CDR1 is MNHNY and CDR2 is SVGAGI (reference sequence).

CDR3 amino acids: CASSGTGRFYEQYF. The CDR3 nucleotides read TGTGCCAGCAGTGGTACAGGGAGATTCTACGAGCAGTACTTC. The chain joins TRBV28 to TRBJ2-7; TRBD1 might be the D (6 bases). Trimming removed 5 bases at V and 3 bases at J, with 14 bases between. This CDR3 is built from 14 residues. In germline, CDR1 is MDHEN, CDR2 SYDVKM.

A few counts support this clone. The V call is TRBV4-1, the J call TRBJ2-1; D perhaps matches TRBD1 (5 bases). The V and J ends lost 4 bases and 9 bases respectively, with 10 bases between them. The germline gives CDR1 MGHRA, CDR2 YSYEKL. This CDR3 contains 12 residues. The CDR3 loop reads CASSPLGLEQFF. Written as DNA, the CDR3 is TGCGCCAGCAGCCCCTTGGGGCTTGAGCAGTTCTTC.

Only a few counts were recorded for this clone. J is TRBJ2-3 and V is TRBV5-1, with no clear D. CDR3 length: 15 amino acids. Germline V CDR1 and CDR2: SGHRS, YFSETQ. With 0 bases removed from V and 6 bases from J, the gap between germline ends came to 14 bases. In DNA form, the CDR3 reads TGCGCCAGCAGCTTGGGGGCCTGGTTAAGCGATACGCAGTATTTT. This gives the protein CASSLGAWLSDTQYF. The full variable domain, in which reference TRBV5-1 and TRBJ2-3 provide the parts outside the CDR3, is KAGVTQTPRYLIKTRGQQVTLSCSPISGHRSVSWYQQTPGQGLQFLFEYFSETQRNKGNFPGRFSGRQFSNSRSEMNVSTLELGDSALYLCASSLGAWLSDTQYFGPGTRLTVL.

The J gene is TRBJ1-2, the V gene TRBV7-9; TRBD1 aligns across 8 bases. This CDR3 region has 14 residues. With V trimmed by 11 bases and J by 2 bases, 10 bases remained unmatched. Germline CDR1 SEHNR, CDR2 FQNEAQ (reference sequence). The CDR3 DNA reads as TGTGCCGGAGGGGGAGGACAGGGAAACTATGGCTACACCTTC. It specifies CAGGGGQGNYGYTF.

This chain connects TRBV4-3 to TRBJ2-2, with 11 positions matching TRBD2. Germline assignment: CDR1 LGHNA and CDR2 YSLEER. The junction had 16 bases not matched to a gene; V was cut back by 4 bases and J by 3 bases. This CDR3 has 20 residues. The CDR3 is CASSPEYGLAGSSYTGELFF. DNA of the CDR3: TGCGCCAGCAGCCCCGAGTACGGACTAGCGGGCTCCAGTTACACCGGGGAGCTGTTTTTT.

This chain uses TRBV10-3 with TRBJ2-5, with a possible D match to TRBD1 (5 bases). The CDR3 is 13 amino acids. Germline-derived CDR1 and CDR2 are ENHRY and SYGVKD. Trimming shortened V by 5 bases and J by 5 bases, and 12 bases separated the two germline ends. The CDR3 DNA reads as TGTGCCATCAGTCTACAGGACCGGGAGACCCAGTACTTC. Translated, it gives CAISLQDRETQYF.